This T cell receptor beta chain is from a study of blood T cell repertoires in COVID-19 (dated by TCRdb to 2018 to 2021). Turning to the overall study: Collaborator samples came from the United States, Italy and Spain and covered acute and convalescent phases of COVID-19. The prospective study material was composed of cDNA or gDNA derived from T cells, B-cell-depleted T cells, or PBMCs. Subjects who had been exposed to COVID-19, were actively infected with it, or had recovered from it provided the deeply sampled blood TCRbeta repertoires that made up the dataset. The repertoires were released in a freely available public database meant as a resource for research on the immune response to SARS-CoV-2. Samples were obtained from the ongoing ImmuneRACE study (first 160 participants) and from approximately 1,200 subjects provided by 6 global collaborators. The sample metadata nearly always contained a de-identified subject ID, COVID-19 status, age in years and sex. Where HLA class I and class II types were available, the types were taken from metadata supplied by the sample provider, not from assay-based typing. Summary of the overall study and its limitations: How much clinical and demographic metadata was included differed by source and by participant, and the metadata was provided uncurated.

Cut back by 3 bases and 1 base, the V and J ends lie 18 bases apart. The germline V gene specifies WSHSY as CDR1 and SAAADI as CDR2. The CDR3 has 17 amino acids, counting the end cysteine and phenylalanine. Just CDR3 DNA is preserved here, 51 bases in frame from base 1. TCRbeta CDR3 regions were amplified from genomic DNA using the immunoSEQ Assay, a bias-controlled multiplex PCR. In the authors' own workflow: Within the assay, amplification of reference gene primers was used to estimate how many nucleated cells each sample contained. Sequence reads were collapsed and filtered to measure the absolute abundance of every unique TCRbeta CDR3 rearrangement. For each sample, productive Simpson clonality was calculated as the square root of Simpson's diversity index across productive rearrangements. The immuneACCESS repertoire file appears here via TCRdb, limited to in-frame rearrangements. These files lack a portion of the clones; in checked studies, under half of the deficit traces to unresolved V genes, and the cause of the others is not known. The DNA was the basis for D and trimming; V, J and clone size are from that table. Present in this sample are about 110,000 clones, around 90% of which were seen just once. The top ten clones comprise about 2.2% of the sample.

Each collaborating institution followed its own protocols to collect whole blood in K2EDTA tubes. For TCRbeta analysis, collaborator samples were shipped as frozen whole blood, as isolated PBMCs, or as DNA extracted from either sample type. On this clone itself: Its antigen is unknown. One base away there is no much larger clone; base qualities are not given.

This clonotype was obtained from a human donor in a cohort sampled during active COVID-19. Sequencing was done on a sample of peripheral blood. The chain couples TRBV10-2 to TRBJ2-5; 6 matching bases give a weak D call of TRBD1. The nucleotide sequence reads TGCGCCAGCAGTGACCCACCCTCCACAGGGTTCCAAGAGACCCAGTACTTC. Translated, it gives CASSDPPSTGFQETQYF.